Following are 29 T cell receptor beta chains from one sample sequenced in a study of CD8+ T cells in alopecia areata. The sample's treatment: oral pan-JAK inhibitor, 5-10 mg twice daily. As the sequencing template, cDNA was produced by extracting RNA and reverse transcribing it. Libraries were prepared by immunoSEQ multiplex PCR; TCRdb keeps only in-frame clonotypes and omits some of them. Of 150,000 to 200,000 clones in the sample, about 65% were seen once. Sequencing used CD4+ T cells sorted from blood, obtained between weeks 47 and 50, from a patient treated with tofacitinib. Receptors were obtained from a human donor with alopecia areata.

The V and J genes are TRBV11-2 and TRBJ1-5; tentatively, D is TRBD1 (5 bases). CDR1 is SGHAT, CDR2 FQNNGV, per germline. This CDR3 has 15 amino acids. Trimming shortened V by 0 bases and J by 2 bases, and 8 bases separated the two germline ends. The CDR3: CASSLDPGGNQPQHF. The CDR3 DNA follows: TGTGCCAGCAGCTTAGATCCGGGGGGCAATCAGCCCCAGCATTTT.

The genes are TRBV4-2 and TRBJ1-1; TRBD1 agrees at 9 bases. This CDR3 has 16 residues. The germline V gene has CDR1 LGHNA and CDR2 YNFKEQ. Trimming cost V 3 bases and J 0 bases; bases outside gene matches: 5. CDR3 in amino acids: CASSHGQGPMNTEAFF. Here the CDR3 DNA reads TGTGCCAGCAGCCATGGACAGGGGCCAATGAACACTGAAGCTTTCTTT.

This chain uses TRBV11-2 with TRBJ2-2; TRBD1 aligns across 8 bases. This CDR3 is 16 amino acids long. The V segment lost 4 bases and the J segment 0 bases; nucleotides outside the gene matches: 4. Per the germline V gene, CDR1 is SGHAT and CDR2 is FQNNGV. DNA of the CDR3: TGTGCCAGCAGCTACTTACAGGGGGCGAACACCGGGGAGCTGTTTTTT. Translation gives CASSYLQGANTGELFF.

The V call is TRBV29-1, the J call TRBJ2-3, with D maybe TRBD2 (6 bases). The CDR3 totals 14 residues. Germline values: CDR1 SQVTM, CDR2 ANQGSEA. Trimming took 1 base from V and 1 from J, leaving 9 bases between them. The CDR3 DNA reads TGCAGCGTTGAAGCCAGCGGGCGCACAGATACGCAGTATTTT. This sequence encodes CSVEASGRTDTQYF.

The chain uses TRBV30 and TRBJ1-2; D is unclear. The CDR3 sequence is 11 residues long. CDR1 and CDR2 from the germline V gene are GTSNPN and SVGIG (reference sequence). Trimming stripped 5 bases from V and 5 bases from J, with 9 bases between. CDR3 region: CAWYGGYGYTF. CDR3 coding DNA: TGTGCCTGGTATGGCGGTTATGGCTACACCTTC. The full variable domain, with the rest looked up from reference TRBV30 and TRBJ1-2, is SQTIHQWPATLVQPVGSPLSLECTVEGTSNPNLYWYRQAAGRGLQLLFYSVGIGQISSEVPQNLSASRPQDRQFILSSKKLLLSDSGFYLCAWYGGYGYTFGSGTRLTVV.

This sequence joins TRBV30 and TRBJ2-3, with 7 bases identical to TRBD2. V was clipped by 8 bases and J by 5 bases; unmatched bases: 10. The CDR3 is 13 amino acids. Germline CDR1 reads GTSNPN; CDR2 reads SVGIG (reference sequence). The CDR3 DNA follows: TGTGCCCGGAATGGGGCTAGCGGAGATACGCAGTATTTT. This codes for CARNGASGDTQYF. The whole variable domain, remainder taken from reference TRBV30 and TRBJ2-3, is SQTIHQWPATLVQPVGSPLSLECTVEGTSNPNLYWYRQAAGRGLQLLFYSVGIGQISSEVPQNLSASRPQDRQFILSSKKLLLSDSGFYLCARNGASGDTQYFGPGTRLTVL.

The CDR3 here is CASSLDLDTQYF. The CDR3, as DNA: TGTGCCAGCAGCTTAGATCTAGATACGCAGTATTTT. The chain links TRBV7-9 to TRBJ2-3; D is ambiguous. The CDR3 is 12 residues long. With 1 base removed from V and 5 bases from J, the gap between germline ends came to 4 bases. The germline V gene encodes CDR1 SEHNR and CDR2 FQNEAQ (reference sequence).

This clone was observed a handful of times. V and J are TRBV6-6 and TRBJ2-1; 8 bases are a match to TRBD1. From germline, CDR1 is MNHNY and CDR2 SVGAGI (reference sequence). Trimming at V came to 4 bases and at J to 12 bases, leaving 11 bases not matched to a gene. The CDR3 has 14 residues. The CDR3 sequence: CASSSTPSGTGQFF. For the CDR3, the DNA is TGTGCCAGCAGTTCAACCCCCTCCGGGACAGGGCAGTTCTTC.

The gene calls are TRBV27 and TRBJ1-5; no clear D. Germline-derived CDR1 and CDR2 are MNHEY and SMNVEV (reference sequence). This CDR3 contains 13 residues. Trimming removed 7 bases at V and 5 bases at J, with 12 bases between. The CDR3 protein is CASKTGLHQPQHF. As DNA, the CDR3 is TGTGCCAGCAAGACTGGATTGCATCAGCCCCAGCATTTT.

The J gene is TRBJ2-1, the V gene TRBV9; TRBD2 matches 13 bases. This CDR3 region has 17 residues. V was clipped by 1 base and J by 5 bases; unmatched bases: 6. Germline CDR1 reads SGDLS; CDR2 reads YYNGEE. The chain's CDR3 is CASSVSPGLAGDNEQFF. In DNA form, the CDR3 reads TGTGCCAGCAGCGTATCCCCCGGACTAGCGGGGGACAATGAGCAGTTCTTC.

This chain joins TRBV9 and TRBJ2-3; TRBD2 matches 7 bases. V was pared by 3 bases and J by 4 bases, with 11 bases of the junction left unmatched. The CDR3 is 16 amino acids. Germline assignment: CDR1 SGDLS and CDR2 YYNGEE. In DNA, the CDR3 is TGTGCCAGCAGCGCCCTAGGCGGGGGAAGTGCAGATACGCAGTATTTT. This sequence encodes CASSALGGGSADTQYF.

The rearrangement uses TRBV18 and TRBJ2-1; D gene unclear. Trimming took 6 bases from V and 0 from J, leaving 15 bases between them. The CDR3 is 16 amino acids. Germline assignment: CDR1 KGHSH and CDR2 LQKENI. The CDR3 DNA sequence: TGTGCCAGCTCTCGACCGGTTATGAGCTCCTACAATGAGCAGTTCTTC. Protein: CASSRPVMSSYNEQFF. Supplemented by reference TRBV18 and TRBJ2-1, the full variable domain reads NAGVMQNPRHLVRRRGQEARLRCSPMKGHSHVYWYRQLPEEGLKFMVYLQKENIIDESGMPKERFSAEFPKEGPSILRIQQVVRGDSAAYFCASSRPVMSSYNEQFFGPGTRLTVL.

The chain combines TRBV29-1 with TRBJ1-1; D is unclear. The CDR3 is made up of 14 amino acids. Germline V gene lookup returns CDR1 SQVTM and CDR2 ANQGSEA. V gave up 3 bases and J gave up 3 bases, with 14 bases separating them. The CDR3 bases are TGCAGCGTTGAGCGAGTTTTGGTGGACACTGAAGCTTTCTTT. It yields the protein CSVERVLVDTEAFF.

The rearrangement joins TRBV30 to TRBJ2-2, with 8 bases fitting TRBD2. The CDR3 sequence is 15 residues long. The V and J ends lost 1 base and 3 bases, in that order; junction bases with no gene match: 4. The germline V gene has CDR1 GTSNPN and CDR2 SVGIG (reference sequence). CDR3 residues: CAWSGGTRYTGELFF. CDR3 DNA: TGTGCCTGGAGTGGCGGGACTAGATACACCGGGGAGCTGTTTTTT.

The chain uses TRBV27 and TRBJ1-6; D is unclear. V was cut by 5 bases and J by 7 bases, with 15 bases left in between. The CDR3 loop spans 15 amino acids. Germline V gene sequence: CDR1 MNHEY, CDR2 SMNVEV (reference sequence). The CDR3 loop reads CASSTSGRSNSPLHF. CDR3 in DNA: TGTGCCAGCAGTACATCCGGACGGTCAAATTCACCCCTCCACTTT.

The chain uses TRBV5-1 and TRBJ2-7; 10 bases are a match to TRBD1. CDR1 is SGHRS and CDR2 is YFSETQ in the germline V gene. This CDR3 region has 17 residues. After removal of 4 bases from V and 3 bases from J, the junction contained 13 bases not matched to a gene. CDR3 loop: CASSRAGTGEDGYEQYF. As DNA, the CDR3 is TGCGCCAGCAGCCGCGCCGGGACAGGGGAAGACGGCTACGAGCAGTACTTC.

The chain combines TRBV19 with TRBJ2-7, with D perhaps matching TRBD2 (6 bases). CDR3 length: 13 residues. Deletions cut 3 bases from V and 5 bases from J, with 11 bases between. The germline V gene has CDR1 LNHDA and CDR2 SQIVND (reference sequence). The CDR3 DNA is TGTGCCAGTAGTATTGACGGAGGGGACGAGCAGTACTTC. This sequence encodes CASSIDGGDEQYF.

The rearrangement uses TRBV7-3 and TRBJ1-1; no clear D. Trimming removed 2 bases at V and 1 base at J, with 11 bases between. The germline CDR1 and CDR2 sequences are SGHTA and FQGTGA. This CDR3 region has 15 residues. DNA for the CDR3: TGTGCCAGCAGCTTATATCGATCGGAGAACACTGAAGCTTTCTTT. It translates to CASSLYRSENTEAFF.

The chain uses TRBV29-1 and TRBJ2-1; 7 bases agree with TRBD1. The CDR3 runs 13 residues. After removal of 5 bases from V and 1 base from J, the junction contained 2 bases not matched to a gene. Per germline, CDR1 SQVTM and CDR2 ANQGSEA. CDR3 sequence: CSVRDRSYNEQFF. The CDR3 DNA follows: TGCAGCGTTCGGGACAGATCCTACAATGAGCAGTTCTTC.

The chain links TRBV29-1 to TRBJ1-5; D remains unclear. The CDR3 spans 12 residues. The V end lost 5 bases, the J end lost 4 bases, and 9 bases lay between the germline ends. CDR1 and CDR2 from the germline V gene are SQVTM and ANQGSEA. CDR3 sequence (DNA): TGCAGCGTTATACCGGATAATCAGCCCCAGCATTTT. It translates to CSVIPDNQPQHF.

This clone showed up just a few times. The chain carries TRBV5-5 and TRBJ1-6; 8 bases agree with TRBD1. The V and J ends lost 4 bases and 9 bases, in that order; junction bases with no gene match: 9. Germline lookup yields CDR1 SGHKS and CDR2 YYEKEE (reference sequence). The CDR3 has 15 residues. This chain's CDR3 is CASSARQGTSSPLHF. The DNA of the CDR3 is TGTGCCAGCAGCGCCCGACAGGGGACAAGTTCACCCCTCCACTTT.

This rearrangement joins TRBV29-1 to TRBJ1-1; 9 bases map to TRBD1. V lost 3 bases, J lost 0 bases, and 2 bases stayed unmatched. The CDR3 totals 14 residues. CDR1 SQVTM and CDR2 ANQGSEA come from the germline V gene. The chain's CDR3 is CSVERQGVNTEAFF. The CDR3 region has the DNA TGCAGCGTTGAGAGACAGGGGGTGAACACTGAAGCTTTCTTT. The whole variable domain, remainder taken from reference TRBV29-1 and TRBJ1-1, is SAVISQKPSRDICQRGTSLTIQCQVDSQVTMMFWYRQQPGQSLTLIATANQGSEATYESGFVIDKFPISRPNLTFSTLTVSNMSPEDSSIYLCSVERQGVNTEAFFGQGTRLTVV.

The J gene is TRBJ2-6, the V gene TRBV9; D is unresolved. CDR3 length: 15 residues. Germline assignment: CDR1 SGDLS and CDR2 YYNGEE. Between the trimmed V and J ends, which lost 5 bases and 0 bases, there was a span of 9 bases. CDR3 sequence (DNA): TGTGCCAGCAGACAGACTTTCTCTGGGGCCAACGTCCTGACTTTC. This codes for CASRQTFSGANVLTF.

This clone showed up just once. The CDR3 DNA reads TGTGCCAGCTCATGCTGGCCGGGAAGGAATCAACCCGGCGAGCAGTACTTC. Translated: CASSCWPGRNQPGEQYF. The chain carries TRBV21-1 and TRBJ2-7; TRBD2 reflects the table's D call only, with no check against the DNA. TRBV21-1 is annotated as a pseudogene. This CDR3 has 17 amino acids.

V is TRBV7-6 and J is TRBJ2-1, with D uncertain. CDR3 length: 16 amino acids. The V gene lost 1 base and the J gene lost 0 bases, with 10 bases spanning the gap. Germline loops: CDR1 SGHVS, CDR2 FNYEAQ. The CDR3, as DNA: TGTGCCAGCAGCTTAGGGGTTTCGGCCTCCTACAATGAGCAGTTCTTC. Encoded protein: CASSLGVSASYNEQFF.

The chain's CDR3 is CASSSTGGLTQYF. The DNA of the CDR3 is TGTGCCAGCAGCTCGACAGGGGGCTTGACCCAGTACTTC. The genes are TRBV13 and TRBJ2-5, with 10 bases identical to TRBD1. The CDR3 sequence is 13 residues long. The germline V gene encodes CDR1 PRHDT and CDR2 FYEKMQ (reference sequence). J gave up 7 bases and V 4 bases, and 3 bases lay outside the gene matches.

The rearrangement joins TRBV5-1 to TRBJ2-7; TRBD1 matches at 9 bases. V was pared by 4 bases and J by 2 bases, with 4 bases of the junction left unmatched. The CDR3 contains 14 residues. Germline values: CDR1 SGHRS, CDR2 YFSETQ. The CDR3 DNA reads TGCGCCAGCAGCCCTGGGACAGGGCCCTACGAGCAGTACTTC. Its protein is CASSPGTGPYEQYF.

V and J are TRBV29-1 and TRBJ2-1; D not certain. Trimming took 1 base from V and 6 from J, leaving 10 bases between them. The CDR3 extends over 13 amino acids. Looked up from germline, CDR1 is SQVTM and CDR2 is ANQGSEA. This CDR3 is CSVEGDRSNEQFF. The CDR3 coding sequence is TGCAGCGTTGAAGGGGATCGGAGCAATGAGCAGTTCTTC.

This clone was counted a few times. In DNA, the CDR3 is TGTGCCTGGAATGAAGGGACTACCCTGAACACTGAAGCTTTCTTT. The encoded protein is CAWNEGTTLNTEAFF. The chain carries TRBV30 and TRBJ1-1; D perhaps matches TRBD1 (5 bases). Germline V gene sequence: CDR1 GTSNPN, CDR2 SVGIG (reference sequence). The CDR3 loop spans 15 amino acids. Trimming cost V 4 bases and J 0 bases, with 15 bases left between them.